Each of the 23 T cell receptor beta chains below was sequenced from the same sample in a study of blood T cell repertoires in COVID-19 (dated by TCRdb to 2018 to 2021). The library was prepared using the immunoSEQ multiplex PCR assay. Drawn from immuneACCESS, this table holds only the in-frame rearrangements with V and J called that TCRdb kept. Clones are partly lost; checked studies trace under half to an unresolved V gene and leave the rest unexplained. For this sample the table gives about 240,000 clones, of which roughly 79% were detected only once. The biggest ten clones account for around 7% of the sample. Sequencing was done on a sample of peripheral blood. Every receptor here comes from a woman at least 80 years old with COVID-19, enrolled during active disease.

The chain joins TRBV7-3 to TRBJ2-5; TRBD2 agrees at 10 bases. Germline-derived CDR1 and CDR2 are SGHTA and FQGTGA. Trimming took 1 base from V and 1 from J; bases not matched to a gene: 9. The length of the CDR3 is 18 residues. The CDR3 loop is CASSLKAWASGGQETQYF. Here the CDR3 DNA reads TGTGCCAGCAGCTTAAAGGCATGGGCTAGCGGGGGCCAAGAGACCCAGTACTTC.

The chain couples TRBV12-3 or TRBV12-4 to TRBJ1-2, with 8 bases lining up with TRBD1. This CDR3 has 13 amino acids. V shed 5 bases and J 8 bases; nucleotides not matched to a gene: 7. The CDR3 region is CASSPRTGTGYTF. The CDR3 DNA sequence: TGTGCCAGCAGTCCACGGACAGGGACAGGCTACACCTTC.

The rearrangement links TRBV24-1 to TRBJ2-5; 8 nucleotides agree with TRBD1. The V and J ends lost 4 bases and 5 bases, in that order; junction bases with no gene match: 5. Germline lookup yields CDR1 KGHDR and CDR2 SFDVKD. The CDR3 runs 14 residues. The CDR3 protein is CATSDPGGGETQYF. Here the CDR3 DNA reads TGTGCCACCAGTGACCCAGGGGGCGGGGAGACCCAGTACTTC.

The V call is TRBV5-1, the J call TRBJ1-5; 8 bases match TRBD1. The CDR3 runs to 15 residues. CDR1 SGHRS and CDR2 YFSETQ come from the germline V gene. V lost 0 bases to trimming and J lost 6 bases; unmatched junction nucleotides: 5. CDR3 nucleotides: TGCGCCAGCAGCTTGGGACAGGGGAAATTTCAGCCCCAGCATTTT. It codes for CASSLGQGKFQPQHF.

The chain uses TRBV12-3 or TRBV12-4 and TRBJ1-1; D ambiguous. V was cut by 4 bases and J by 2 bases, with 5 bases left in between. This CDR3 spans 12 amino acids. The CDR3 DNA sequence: TGTGCCAGCAGTTCAGGAAACACTGAAGCTTTCTTT. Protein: CASSSGNTEAFF.

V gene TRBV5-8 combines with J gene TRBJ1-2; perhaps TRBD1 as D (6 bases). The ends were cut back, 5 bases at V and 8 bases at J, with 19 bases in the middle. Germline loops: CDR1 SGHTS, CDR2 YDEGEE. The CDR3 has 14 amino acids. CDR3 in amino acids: CASRGRQATGGYTF. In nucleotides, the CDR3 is TGTGCCAGCAGAGGGAGACAGGCCACCGGGGGCTACACCTTC.

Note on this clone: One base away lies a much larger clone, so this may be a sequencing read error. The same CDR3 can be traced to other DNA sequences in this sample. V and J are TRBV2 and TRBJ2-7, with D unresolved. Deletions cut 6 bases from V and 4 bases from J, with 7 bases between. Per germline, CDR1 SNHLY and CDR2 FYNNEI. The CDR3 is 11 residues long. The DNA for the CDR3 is TGTGCCAGCAGCCCTCTATACGAGCAGTACTTC. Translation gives CASSPLYEQYF.

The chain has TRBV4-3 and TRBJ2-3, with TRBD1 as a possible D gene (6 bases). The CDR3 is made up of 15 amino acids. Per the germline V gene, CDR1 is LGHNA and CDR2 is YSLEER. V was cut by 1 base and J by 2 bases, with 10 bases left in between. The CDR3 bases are TGCGCCAGCAGCCAAGGGCAGGGGTTCACAGATACGCAGTATTTT. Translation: CASSQGQGFTDTQYF.

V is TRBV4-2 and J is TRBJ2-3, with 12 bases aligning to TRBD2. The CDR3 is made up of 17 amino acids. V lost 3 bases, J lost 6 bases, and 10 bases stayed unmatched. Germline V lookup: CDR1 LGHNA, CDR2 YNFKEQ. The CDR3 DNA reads TGTGCCAGCAGCCAGCCCGGACTAGCGGGACAGGCTGATACGCAGTATTTT. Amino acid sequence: CASSQPGLAGQADTQYF.

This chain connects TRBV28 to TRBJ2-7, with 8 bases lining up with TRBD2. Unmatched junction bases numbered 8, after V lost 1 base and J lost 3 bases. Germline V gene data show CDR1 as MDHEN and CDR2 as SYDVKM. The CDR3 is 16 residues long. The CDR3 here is CASSLSSGGRGYEQYF. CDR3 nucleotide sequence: TGTGCCAGCAGTTTATCGAGCGGGGGCCGGGGCTACGAGCAGTACTTC.

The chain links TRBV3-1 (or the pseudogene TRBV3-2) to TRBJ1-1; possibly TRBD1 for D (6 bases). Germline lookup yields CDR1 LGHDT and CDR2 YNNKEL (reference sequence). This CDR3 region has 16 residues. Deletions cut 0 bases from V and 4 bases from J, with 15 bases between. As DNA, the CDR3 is TGTGCCAGCAGCCAAGATCGTGGGGTAGGGGGCACTGAAGCTTTCTTT. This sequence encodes CASSQDRGVGGTEAFF.

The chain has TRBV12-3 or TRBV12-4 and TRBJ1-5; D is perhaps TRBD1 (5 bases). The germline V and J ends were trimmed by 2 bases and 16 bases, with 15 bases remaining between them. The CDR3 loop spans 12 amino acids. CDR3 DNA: TGTGCCAGCAGTTTAATAGGTCTCAGGGTCCATTTT. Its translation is CASSLIGLRVHF.

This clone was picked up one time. The CDR3 DNA sequence: TGTGCCAGCAGCTTACGAGACTGGGGGGGCAATGAGCAGTTCTTC. Protein sequence: CASSLRDWGGNEQFF. The V gene is TRBV11-2, the J gene TRBJ2-1, with 7 bases matching TRBD2. From germline, CDR1 is SGHAT and CDR2 FQNNGV. The V segment lost 2 bases and the J segment 6 bases; nucleotides outside the gene matches: 7. The CDR3 is 15 amino acids. The full variable domain, rest sourced from reference TRBV11-2 and TRBJ2-1, is EAGVAQSPRYKIIEKRQSVAFWCNPISGHATLYWYQQILGQGPKLLIQFQNNGVVDDSQLPKDRFSAERLKGVDSTLKIQPAKLEDSAVYLCASSLRDWGGNEQFFGPGTRLTVL.

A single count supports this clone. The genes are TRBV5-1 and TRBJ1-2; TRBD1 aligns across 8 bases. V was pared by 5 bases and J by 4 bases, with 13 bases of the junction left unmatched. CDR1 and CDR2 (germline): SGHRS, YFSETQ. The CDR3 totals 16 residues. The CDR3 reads CASRKGTGDGGYGYTF. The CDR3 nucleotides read TGCGCCAGCAGGAAAGGGACAGGCGATGGGGGCTATGGCTACACCTTC.

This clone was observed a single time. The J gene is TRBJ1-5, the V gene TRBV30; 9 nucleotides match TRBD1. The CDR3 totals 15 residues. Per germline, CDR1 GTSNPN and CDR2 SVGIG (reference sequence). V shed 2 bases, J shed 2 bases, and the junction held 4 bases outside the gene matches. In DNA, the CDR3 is TGTGCCTGGAGTACCCGGACAGGGGGCAATCAGCCCCAGCATTTT. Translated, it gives CAWSTRTGGNQPQHF.

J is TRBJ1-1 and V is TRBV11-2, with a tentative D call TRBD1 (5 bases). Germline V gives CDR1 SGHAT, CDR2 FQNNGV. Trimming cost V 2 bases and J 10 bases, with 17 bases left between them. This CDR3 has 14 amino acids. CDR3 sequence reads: CASSLPPGARGAFF. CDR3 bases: TGTGCCAGCAGCTTACCGCCTGGGGCGAGAGGAGCTTTCTTT.

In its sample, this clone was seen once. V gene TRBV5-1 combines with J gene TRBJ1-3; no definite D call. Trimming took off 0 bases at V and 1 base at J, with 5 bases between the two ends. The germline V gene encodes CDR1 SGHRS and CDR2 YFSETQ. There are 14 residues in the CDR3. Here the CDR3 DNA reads TGCGCCAGCAGCTTGGGGGCTTCTGGAAACACCATATATTTT. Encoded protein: CASSLGASGNTIYF.

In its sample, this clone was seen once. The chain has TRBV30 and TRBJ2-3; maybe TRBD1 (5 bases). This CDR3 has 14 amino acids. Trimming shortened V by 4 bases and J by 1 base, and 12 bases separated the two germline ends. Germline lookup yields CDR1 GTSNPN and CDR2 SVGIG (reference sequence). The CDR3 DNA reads TGTGCCTGGAAAGGGGCAGGGCGCACAGATACGCAGTATTTT. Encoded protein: CAWKGAGRTDTQYF.

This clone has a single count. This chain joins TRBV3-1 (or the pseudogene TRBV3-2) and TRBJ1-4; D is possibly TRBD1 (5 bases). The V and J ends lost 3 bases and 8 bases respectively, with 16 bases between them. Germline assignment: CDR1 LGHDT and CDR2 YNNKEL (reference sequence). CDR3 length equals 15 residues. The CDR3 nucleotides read TGTGCCAGCAGCCAGGGGCGCACCCTAGGGGAAAAACTGTTTTTT. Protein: CASSQGRTLGEKLFF.

The CDR3 region is CASSFNFGSDTQYF. CDR3 nucleotide sequence: TGTGCCAGCAGCTTCAATTTCGGGTCGGATACGCAGTATTTT. The chain is built from TRBV7-9 and TRBJ2-3, with D hard to call. With 3 bases removed from V and 6 bases from J, the gap between germline ends came to 13 bases. Germline CDR1 is SEHNR and CDR2 is FQNEAQ (reference sequence). The CDR3 is 14 residues long.

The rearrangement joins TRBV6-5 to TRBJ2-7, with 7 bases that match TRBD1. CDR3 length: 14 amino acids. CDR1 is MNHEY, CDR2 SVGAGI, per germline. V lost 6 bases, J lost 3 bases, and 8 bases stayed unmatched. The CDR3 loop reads CASSQGQRNYEQYF. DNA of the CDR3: TGTGCCAGCAGCCAGGGACAGCGTAACTACGAGCAGTACTTC.

The CDR3 spells CASSQVEGANEKLFF. The CDR3 nucleotides are TGCGCCAGCAGCCAAGTAGAGGGCGCTAATGAAAAACTGTTTTTT. The chain is built from TRBV4-3 and TRBJ1-4; unclear D gene. This CDR3 region has 15 residues. The germline V and J ends were trimmed by 1 base and 3 bases, with 9 bases remaining between them. The germline V gene encodes CDR1 LGHNA and CDR2 YSLEER.

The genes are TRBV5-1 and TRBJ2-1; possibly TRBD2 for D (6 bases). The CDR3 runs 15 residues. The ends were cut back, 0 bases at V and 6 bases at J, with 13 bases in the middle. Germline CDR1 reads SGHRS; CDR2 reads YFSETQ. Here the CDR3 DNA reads TGCGCCAGCAGCTTGGATCGACTGGGGGGCAATGAGCAGTTCTTC. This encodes CASSLDRLGGNEQFF.